Detailed here is one TCR beta chain. During active infection, Seattle patients enrolled and were then monitored through disease. In the source study's methods: Amplification of reference gene primers was used by the study to estimate nucleated cell counts. The protocol was immunoSEQ multiplex PCR, while the TCRdb copy is restricted to in-frame clones and leaves out a portion. The V and J calls and the clone size are those of that table, but D and trimming were determined from the DNA. Among 200,000 to 250,000 clones, 88% were seen once, and the ten largest hold roughly 6%. This CDR3 is built from 15 residues. V dropped 2 bases and J dropped 2 bases, with 10 bases sitting between them. Germline V lookup: CDR1 WNHNN, CDR2 SYGVQD (reference sequence). The data are from a study of blood T cell repertoires in COVID-19. Study-wide context: The origin of the acute and convalescent COVID-19 samples was the United States, Italy and Spain. In each case, the material was cDNA or gDNA derived from T cells, B-cell-depleted T cells, or PBMCs.

Sequences were obtained from peripheral blood. The TCR sequence derives from a woman under 40 with COVID-19, enrolled during active disease. This chain connects TRBV10-1 to TRBJ2-1; maybe TRBD1 (5 bases). The chain's CDR3 is CASSERQGPYNEQFF. In DNA form, the CDR3 reads TGCGCCAGCAGTGAGCGGCAGGGCCCCTACAATGAGCAGTTCTTC.